One and the same sample provided the 31 T cell receptor beta chains below, sequenced in a study of T-cell reconstitution after alpha-beta-depleted transplantation in children. This sample's TCRbeta library carried unique molecular identifier barcodes. TCRdb analysed the PCR reads with MiXCR anew, one entry per CDR3 protein. Of roughly 590,000 distinct CDR3 sequences listed, roughly 17% are singletons. Sequencing was performed on PBMCs from the stem cell graft donor, taken from the stem cell graft. The source of these receptors is a human donor who donated a stem cell graft to a child with acute myeloid leukemia.

The sample holds many counts of this clonotype. The V call is TRBV6-5, the J call TRBJ1-1; D remains unclear. This CDR3 region has 14 residues. Between the trimmed V and J ends, which lost 0 bases and 6 bases, there was a span of 11 bases. Germline-derived CDR1 and CDR2 are MNHEY and SVGAGI. CDR3 amino acids: CASSYSNSYPEAFF. In DNA form, the CDR3 reads TGTGCCAGCAGTTACTCGAATAGCTACCCTGAAGCTTTCTTT.

In this sample, this clonotype turned up many times. CDR3 sequence: CSATSGGAQETQYF. The DNA of the CDR3 is TGCAGTGCTACTAGCGGGGGGGCCCAAGAGACCCAGTACTTC. V usage is TRBV20-1 and J usage is TRBJ2-5, with TRBD2 matching over 12 bases. The CDR3 extends over 14 amino acids. J was trimmed by 1 base and V by 4 bases; bases with no gene match: 1. CDR1 and CDR2 (germline): DFQATT, SNEGSKA (reference sequence).

V usage is TRBV15 and J usage is TRBJ2-2; D ambiguous. This CDR3 contains 15 residues. Trimming left V 1 base short and J 1 base short, with 7 bases between. In germline, CDR1 is LNHNV, CDR2 YYDKDF (reference sequence). CDR3 sequence reads: CATSRVGENTGELFF. In nucleotides, the CDR3 is TGTGCCACCAGCAGAGTGGGCGAGAACACCGGGGAGCTGTTTTTT.

The chain is built from TRBV6-5 and TRBJ1-2; TRBD1 matches at 10 bases. The CDR3 sequence is 16 residues long. The V gene's germline CDR1 is MNHEY and CDR2 SVGAGI. V shed 2 bases, J shed 3 bases, and the junction held 6 bases outside the gene matches. This CDR3 reads CASSYVGTGADYGYTF. Written as DNA, the CDR3 is TGTGCCAGCAGTTACGTTGGGACAGGGGCCGACTATGGCTACACCTTC.

This clonotype was detected many times. J is TRBJ2-3 and V is TRBV20-1; TRBD2 is a possible D gene (5 bases). The CDR3 totals 14 residues. Trimming shortened V by 8 bases and J by 4 bases, and 19 bases separated the two germline ends. Germline V gene data show CDR1 as DFQATT and CDR2 as SNEGSKA (reference sequence). The CDR3 spells CSLNRGSRSDTQYF. The DNA for the CDR3 is TGCAGTCTGAACCGAGGGTCCAGGTCAGATACGCAGTATTTT.

This sequence joins TRBV20-1 and TRBJ2-5, with 9 bases lining up with TRBD2. The V segment lost 5 bases and the J segment 2 bases; nucleotides outside the gene matches: 9. The V gene's germline CDR1 is DFQATT and CDR2 SNEGSKA (reference sequence). The CDR3 is 15 residues long. This CDR3 is CSASLAGPIQETQYF. Here the CDR3 DNA reads TGCAGTGCTTCCCTAGCGGGGCCCATACAAGAGACCCAGTACTTC.

The chain links TRBV6-2 or TRBV6-3 to TRBJ2-7; D perhaps matches TRBD2 (6 bases). Trimming shortened V by 2 bases and J by 0 bases, and 8 bases separated the two germline ends. This CDR3 has 14 amino acids. Germline assignment: CDR1 MNHEY and CDR2 SVGEGT. The CDR3: CASSYAGSSYEQYV. The CDR3 DNA sequence: TGTGCCAGCAGTTACGCCGGGAGCTCCTACGAGCAGTACGTC.

This clonotype showed up many times. The gene calls are TRBV20-1 and TRBJ1-2; 8 nucleotides line up with TRBD1. Trimming cost V 3 bases and J 4 bases; bases outside gene matches: 7. CDR3 length: 14 amino acids. Germline V lookup: CDR1 DFQATT, CDR2 SNEGSKA (reference sequence). CDR3 residues: CSARPRGLSYGYTF. The CDR3 nucleotides are TGCAGTGCTAGGCCCAGGGGGCTCAGCTATGGCTACACCTTC.

This clonotype appeared many times. The rearrangement joins TRBV29-1 to TRBJ1-2; 10 bases are shared with TRBD1. The V and J ends lost 2 bases and 8 bases, in that order; junction bases with no gene match: 11. The CDR3 contains 15 residues. Germline V lookup: CDR1 SQVTM, CDR2 ANQGSEA. CDR3 loop: CSVETPRDRGWGYTF. CDR3 DNA: TGCAGCGTTGAAACTCCCCGGGACAGGGGCTGGGGCTACACCTTC.

The sample holds a few counts of this clonotype. The chain combines TRBV24-1 with TRBJ1-2, with a tentative D call TRBD1 (6 bases). The CDR3 sequence is 15 residues long. The germline gives CDR1 KGHDR, CDR2 SFDVKD. Trimming shortened V by 4 bases and J by 4 bases, and 15 bases separated the two germline ends. The DNA of the CDR3 is TGTGCCACCAGTGACGAGCGTACAGGGATCTATGGCTACACCTTC. Translated, it gives CATSDERTGIYGYTF.

There are a few counts of this clonotype. The chain links TRBV20-1 to TRBJ2-6, with D possibly TRBD2 on 5 matching bases. Deletions cut 6 bases from V and 4 bases from J, with 7 bases between. The CDR3 consists of 12 residues. From germline, CDR1 is DFQATT and CDR2 SNEGSKA (reference sequence). CDR3 region: CSAEAGANVLTF. CDR3 nucleotide sequence: TGCAGTGCGGAGGCAGGGGCCAACGTCCTGACTTTC.

This chain uses TRBV6-1 with TRBJ1-1; D remains unclear. The CDR3 has 14 amino acids. The V gene's germline CDR1 is MNHNS and CDR2 SASEGT. V dropped 9 bases and J dropped 2 bases, with 16 bases sitting between them. The CDR3 coding sequence is TGTGCCAGTCATTGGGAGGAGGCCAACACTGAAGCTTTCTTT. It codes for CASHWEEANTEAFF.

The sample holds a few counts of this clonotype. The chain couples TRBV10-3 to TRBJ2-5; TRBD2 matches 12 bases. The CDR3 is 17 residues long. After removal of 5 bases from V and 3 bases from J, the junction contained 10 bases not matched to a gene. CDR1 is ENHRY, CDR2 SYGVKD, per germline. The DNA for the CDR3 is TGTGCCATCAGTTCTTCCACGACTAGCGGGGGAGAAGAGACCCAGTACTTC. Translating it yields CAISSSTTSGGEETQYF.

The gene calls are TRBV5-6 and TRBJ2-2; 7 bases line up with TRBD1. The CDR3 is 16 amino acids. V shed 0 bases, J shed 1 base, and the junction held 3 bases outside the gene matches. The germline V gene encodes CDR1 SGHDT and CDR2 YYEEEE. The chain's CDR3 is CASSLVRTGNTGELFF. CDR3 in DNA: TGTGCCAGCAGCTTGGTACGGACAGGGAACACCGGGGAGCTGTTTTTT.

This clonotype appeared a few times. The V call is TRBV29-1, the J call TRBJ2-3, with 7 nucleotides matching TRBD2. The CDR3 totals 15 residues. V was clipped by 4 bases and J by 4 bases; unmatched bases: 11. Per the germline V gene, CDR1 is SQVTM and CDR2 is ANQGSEA. CDR3 protein: CSVVKTSRAPDTQYF. DNA for the CDR3: TGCAGCGTTGTAAAGACTAGCAGGGCCCCAGATACGCAGTATTTT.

In this sample, this clonotype turned up a few times. The chain is built from TRBV15 and TRBJ1-1; a possible D gene is TRBD1 (5 bases). Trimming pared 1 base from V and 6 bases from J, leaving 12 bases between. Germline V gene sequence: CDR1 LNHNV, CDR2 YYDKDF (reference sequence). This CDR3 spans 14 amino acids. CDR3 amino acids: CATSRAAGQAEAFF. CDR3 DNA: TGTGCCACCAGCAGAGCAGCAGGGCAGGCTGAAGCTTTCTTT.

This clonotype appeared a few times. The chain employs TRBV7-8 and TRBJ2-7, with 9 bases fitting TRBD1. The V and J ends lost 4 bases and 6 bases, in that order; junction bases with no gene match: 10. The CDR3 sequence is 15 residues long. Germline CDR1 SGHVS, CDR2 FQNEAQ. CDR3 sequence (DNA): TGTGCCAGCAGCTACCCGGGACAGGGTCTTGTCGAGCAGTACGTC. It yields the protein CASSYPGQGLVEQYV.

There are many counts of this clonotype. The chain employs TRBV29-1 and TRBJ1-2; D is unclear. The CDR3 is 14 residues long. Trimming left V 5 bases short and J 2 bases short, with 15 bases between. Per the germline V gene, CDR1 is SQVTM and CDR2 is ANQGSEA. The CDR3 DNA follows: TGCAGCGTTAAGTTCTCGGAGGGAAACTATGGCTACACCTTC. This translates into CSVKFSEGNYGYTF.

The V gene is TRBV29-1, the J gene TRBJ2-3, with no clear D. The CDR3 runs to 16 residues. Germline V gives CDR1 SQVTM, CDR2 ANQGSEA. Trimming left V 5 bases short and J 2 bases short, with 20 bases between. The CDR3 protein is CSVLYLRDRNTDTQYF. The CDR3 region has the DNA TGCAGCGTTTTGTACCTTAGGGATAGAAACACAGATACGCAGTATTTT.

The chain uses TRBV20-1 and TRBJ1-3; no clear D gene. The CDR3 sequence is 14 residues long. The V gene lost 5 bases and the J gene lost 0 bases, with 11 bases spanning the gap. Per the germline V gene, CDR1 is DFQATT and CDR2 is SNEGSKA (reference sequence). The CDR3, as DNA: TGCAGTGCTGCTATCGACAACTCTGGAAACACCATATATTTT. Its protein is CSAAIDNSGNTIYF.

This clonotype has at least ten counts. The V and J genes are TRBV20-1 and TRBJ1-6; unclear D gene. V lost 2 bases to trimming and J lost 0 bases, with 20 bases between them. The CDR3 has 19 residues. Germline V gene data show CDR1 as DFQATT and CDR2 as SNEGSKA (reference sequence). The CDR3 sequence is CSARWGEAWVRSYNSPLHF. CDR3 nucleotide sequence: TGCAGTGCTAGATGGGGAGAGGCTTGGGTTCGCTCCTATAATTCACCCCTCCACTTT.

This clonotype came up a few times. The rearrangement uses TRBV12-3 or TRBV12-4 and TRBJ2-1, with TRBD2 matching over 11 bases. The CDR3 sequence is 15 residues long. After removal of 3 bases from V and 10 bases from J, the junction contained 8 bases not matched to a gene. CDR3 coding DNA: TGTGCCAGCAGTTTGGAACTAGCGGGGGTTTACGAGCAGTTCTTC. This sequence encodes CASSLELAGVYEQFF.

This clonotype has only a few counts. The chain joins TRBV20-1 to TRBJ1-6; D not resolved. The CDR3 has 14 residues. CDR1 is DFQATT, CDR2 SNEGSKA, per germline (reference sequence). V lost 6 bases and J lost 1, with 10 bases in between. CDR3 DNA sequence: TGCAGTGCCTCGTCTAGGTCCTATAATTCACCCCTCCACTTT. This encodes CSASSRSYNSPLHF.

Ten or more counts support this clonotype. V is TRBV29-1 and J is TRBJ2-1; D perhaps matches TRBD1 (7 bases). The CDR3 runs 19 residues. CDR1 SQVTM and CDR2 ANQGSEA come from the germline V gene. V was trimmed by 7 bases and J by 0 bases, leaving 28 bases between them. This CDR3 is CSGRGSDRLPGGSYNEQFF. CDR3 DNA sequence: TGCAGCGGGAGGGGATCGGACAGGCTCCCCGGAGGCTCCTACAATGAGCAGTTCTTC.

Comments on this clonotype: A much bigger clone sits one base away, suggesting this may be a read error. The V gene is TRBV20-1, the J gene TRBJ2-3, with D possibly being TRBD1 (7 bases). Germline assignment: CDR1 DFQATT and CDR2 SNEGSKA (reference sequence). This CDR3 comprises 16 residues. CDR3 sequence: CSARPSDRASTDAQYF. CDR3 nucleotide sequence: TGCAGTGCTAGACCTAGCGACAGGGCGAGCACAGATGCGCAGTATTTT.

This clonotype has just a few counts. J is TRBJ2-2 and V is TRBV12-5; 9 bases fit TRBD1. Per the germline V gene, CDR1 is LGHNT and CDR2 is FRNRAP. V dropped 5 bases and J dropped 1; count of bases not matched to a gene: 2. This CDR3 is built from 15 residues. CDR3 nucleotide sequence: TGTGCTAGTGGTCTGGGACAGGGGAACACCGGGGAGCTGTTTTTT. Protein: CASGLGQGNTGELFF. Supplemented by reference TRBV12-5 and TRBJ2-2, the full variable domain reads DARVTQTPRHKVTEMGQEVTMRCQPILGHNTVFWYRQTMMQGLELLAYFRNRAPLDDSGMPKDRFSAEMPDATLATLKIQPSEPRDSAVYFCASGLGQGNTGELFFGEGSRLTVL.

This clonotype was counted many times. The CDR3 loop is CASSPLRGMGSSPLHF. CDR3 coding DNA: TGTGCCAGCAGCCCGCTACGGGGCATGGGTAGTTCACCCCTCCACTTT. V and J are TRBV5-6 and TRBJ1-6; D might be TRBD1 (5 bases). This CDR3 has 16 amino acids. Germline lookup yields CDR1 SGHDT and CDR2 YYEEEE. The V end lost 4 bases, the J end lost 9 bases, and 20 bases lay between the germline ends.

Comment on this clonotype: A junction boundary mismatches the germline segment, possibly from a read error. J is TRBJ2-7 and V is TRBV20-1, with D maybe TRBD2 (6 bases). CDR3 size: 11 residues. Germline-derived CDR1 and CDR2 are DFQATT and SNEGSKA (reference sequence). Written as DNA, the CDR3 is TGCAGTGCTAGCGGGGTAGGAGGGACGGTGTTC. Its protein is CSASGVGGTVF.

This clonotype was recorded a few times. This rearrangement joins TRBV12-3 or TRBV12-4 to TRBJ2-1; TRBD2 matches 8 bases. The CDR3 runs to 16 residues. V gave up 7 bases and J gave up 4 bases; unmatched junction bases: 12. CDR3 residues: CASMLYSGVDYNEQFF. CDR3 DNA sequence: TGTGCCAGCATGTTGTATAGCGGGGTCGATTACAATGAGCAGTTCTTC.

This clonotype was seen repeatedly, ten times or more. The chain recombines TRBV10-3 with TRBJ1-1; D is unclear. Trimming took off 7 bases at V and 8 bases at J, with 17 bases between the two ends. CDR1 is ENHRY, CDR2 SYGVKD, per germline. The length of the CDR3 is 13 residues. CDR3 nucleotide sequence: TGTGCCATCAACGGGGTTTTGCAACACGAAGCTTTCTTT. Its translation is CAINGVLQHEAFF.

This sequence joins TRBV7-2 and TRBJ2-2; D is undetermined. The CDR3 is 14 amino acids. Trimming took 1 base from V and 6 from J, leaving 9 bases between them. CDR1 and CDR2 (germline): SGHTA, FQGNSA. CDR3 sequence: CASSLEGPSGELFF. The CDR3 nucleotides read TGTGCCAGCAGCTTAGAAGGCCCTTCCGGGGAGCTGTTTTTT.